Listed below are T cell receptor beta chains from one sample, sequenced in a study of blood T cell repertoires in COVID-19. Sequencing was performed with immunoSEQ multiplex PCR; in TCRdb, only in-frame clones are kept and a portion is missing. The sample gives 200,000 to 250,000 clones, 85% to 90% of which show up once; over 1.1% is in the top ten. The sample consisted of peripheral blood. The source is a man older than 75 with acute or convalescent COVID-19. CDR3s include the opening cysteine and the closing phenylalanine or tryptophan. A D gene is named only where the DNA matches it firmly.

TRBD2	TRBV28	TRBJ2-7	CASSRLAGTYEQYF
TRBD1	TRBV9	TRBJ1-6	CASSVDGTGNSPLHF
-	TRBV7-2	TRBJ1-1	CASSSQLSSNRGAFF
-	TRBV4-3	TRBJ2-4	CAPVRAKNIQYF
-	TRBV7-8	TRBJ1-1	CASSPGDGTNTEAFF
TRBD2	TRBV18	TRBJ2-1	CASSLSGGVGSYNEQFF
TRBD1	TRBV18	TRBJ2-7	CASSLGTGRAYEQYF
TRBD1	TRBV2	TRBJ1-1	CASSLQGGRSNTEAFF
-	TRBV9	TRBJ1-4	CASSPLGGVNEKLFF
-	TRBV14	TRBJ2-1	CASSPRQLNEQFF
TRBD1	TRBV7-9	TRBJ1-2	CASSLAGTAYGYTF
TRBD1	TRBV5-1	TRBJ1-6	CASSSGTGGWDSPLHF
-	TRBV12-3/TRBV12-4	TRBJ1-1	CASSFLEGGEAFF
-	TRBV6-5	TRBJ1-2	CASRDSTRSYTF
TRBD1	TRBV29-1	TRBJ1-1	CSVQGTGITEAFF
-	TRBV9	TRBJ1-1	CASSVADSNTEAFF
TRBD1	TRBV13	TRBJ2-2	CASRGQGRNTGELFF
TRBD1	TRBV6-6	TRBJ2-7	CASSSGQGVAGEQYF
TRBD2	TRBV28	TRBJ2-7	CASSTPTSGSIDEQYF
-	TRBV12-5	TRBJ1-2	CASGLRQNYGYTF
TRBD1	TRBV5-1	TRBJ2-3	CASSRGQGATDGTDTQYF
TRBD2	TRBV5-1	TRBJ2-5	CASSLVIAGEETQYF
TRBD1	TRBV6-6	TRBJ2-7	CASSDVQGNPYEQYF
-	TRBV9	TRBJ1-2	CASSGGTSNGYTF
TRBD1	TRBV5-1	TRBJ1-4	CASSLLRQGNNEKLFF
-	TRBV4-2	TRBJ2-7	CASSQGRGVYEQYF
-	TRBV5-5	TRBJ1-1	CASSFLAANTEAFF
TRBD1	TRBV6-5	TRBJ1-1	CASRSNRGASEAFF
-	TRBV28	TRBJ1-2	CASSTGRPGGYTF
TRBD1	TRBV6-6	TRBJ1-2	CASSPRTGGFYGYTF
TRBD1	TRBV5-4	TRBJ1-4	CASSLRTGGGKLFF
TRBD1	TRBV6-5	TRBJ2-4	CASRTGDYIQYF
TRBD2	TRBV6-2/TRBV6-3	TRBJ2-1	CASSYLGTSGSRSDNEQFF
TRBD2	TRBV11-2	TRBJ2-3	CASSLGTSGGTDTQYF
TRBD1	TRBV7-8	TRBJ1-6	CASSPRTGGSYNSPLHF
-	TRBV28	TRBJ1-1	CASTPRLVSSAFF
TRBD2	TRBV7-3	TRBJ2-1	CASSLNLAGGDEQFF
TRBD2	TRBV7-8	TRBJ2-7	CASSHPGGSYEQYF
-	TRBV23-1	TRBJ1-2	CASSPRLYGYTF
-	TRBV2	TRBJ2-2	CASRLLANTGELFF
TRBD1	TRBV7-6	TRBJ2-7	CASSLLPPFFSGTGGNEQYF
TRBD1	TRBV7-2	TRBJ2-6	CASSLAKTGTGANVLTF
-	TRBV7-8	TRBJ2-5	CASSLSIEYQETQYF
-	TRBV14	TRBJ2-6	CASSLSSGANVLTF
-	TRBV12-3/TRBV12-4	TRBJ2-2	CASSSSHTGELFF
-	TRBV7-9	TRBJ2-1	CASSLAGDGIEQFF
-	TRBV27	TRBJ2-7	CASSKDSQGLTGEQYF
-	TRBV5-1	TRBJ2-1	CASSSSRWSSYNEQFF
-	TRBV9	TRBJ1-6	CASSVAGAGTRDSPLHF
-	TRBV19	TRBJ2-3	CASRDGGVLTDTQYF
TRBD2	TRBV7-8	TRBJ2-7	CASSLGLAASYEQYF
-	TRBV5-1	TRBJ2-5	CASSLFSGEETQYF
TRBD1	TRBV3-1/TRBV3-2	TRBJ1-6	CASSQGQGSVLPLHF
TRBD1	TRBV6-5	TRBJ1-2	CASSTTGDYGYTF
-	TRBV23-1	TRBJ2-1	CASSQSGPKTGDRINEQFF
TRBD1	TRBV25-1	TRBJ1-4	CASSRQGRGEKLFF
TRBD2	TRBV9	TRBJ2-7	CASSSRTDGRSNEQYF